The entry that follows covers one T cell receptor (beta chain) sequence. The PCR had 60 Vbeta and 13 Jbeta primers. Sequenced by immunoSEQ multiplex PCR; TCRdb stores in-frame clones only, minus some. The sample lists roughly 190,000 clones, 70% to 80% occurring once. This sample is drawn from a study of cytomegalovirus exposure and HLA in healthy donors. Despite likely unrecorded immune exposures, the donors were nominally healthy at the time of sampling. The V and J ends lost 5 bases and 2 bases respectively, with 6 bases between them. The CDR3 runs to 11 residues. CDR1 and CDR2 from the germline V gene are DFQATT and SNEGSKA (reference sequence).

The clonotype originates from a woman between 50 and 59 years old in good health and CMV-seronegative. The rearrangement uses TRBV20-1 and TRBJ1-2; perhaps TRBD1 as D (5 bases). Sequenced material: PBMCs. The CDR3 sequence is CSASGNYGYTF. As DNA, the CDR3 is TGCAGTGCTTCAGGGAACTATGGCTACACCTTC.